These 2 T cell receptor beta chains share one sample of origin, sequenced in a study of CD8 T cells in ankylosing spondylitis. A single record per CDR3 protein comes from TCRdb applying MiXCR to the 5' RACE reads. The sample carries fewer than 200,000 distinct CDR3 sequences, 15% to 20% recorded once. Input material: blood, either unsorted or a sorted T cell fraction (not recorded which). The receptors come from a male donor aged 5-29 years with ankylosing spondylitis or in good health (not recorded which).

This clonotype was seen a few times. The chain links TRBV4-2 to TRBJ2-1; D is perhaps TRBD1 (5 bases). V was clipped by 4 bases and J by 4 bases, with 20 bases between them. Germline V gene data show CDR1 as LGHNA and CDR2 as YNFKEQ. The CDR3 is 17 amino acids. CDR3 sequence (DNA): TGTGCCAGCAGCCTAACTGAGACAGTTAGTTTTTACAATGAGCAGTTCTTC. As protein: CASSLTETVSFYNEQFF.

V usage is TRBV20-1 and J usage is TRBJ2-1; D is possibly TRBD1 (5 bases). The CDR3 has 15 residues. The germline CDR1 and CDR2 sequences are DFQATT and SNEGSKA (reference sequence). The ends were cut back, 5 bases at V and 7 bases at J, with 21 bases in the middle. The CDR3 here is CSAATQGVMRNEQFF. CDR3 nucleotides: TGCAGTGCTGCGACCCAGGGCGTCATGCGGAATGAGCAGTTCTTC.